These 26 T cell receptor beta chains came from one sample sequenced in a study of neoadjuvant anti-PD-1 for oral cavity cancer. This table comes from immunoSEQ multiplex PCR, and its TCRdb copy is limited to in-frame clones, with some not included. This table holds about 14,000 clones, about 70% found once. Sample time point: after neoadjuvant nivolumab, at surgical resection. The sample here was PBMCs, taken after nivolumab (anti-PD-1) treatment. The receptors were gathered from a person aged 35-79 years with oral cavity squamous cell carcinoma.

This chain links TRBV5-1 with TRBJ1-1; D possibly corresponds to TRBD1 (6 bases). The CDR3 is made up of 15 amino acids. With 4 bases removed from V and 5 bases from J, the gap between germline ends came to 18 bases. Per germline, CDR1 SGHRS and CDR2 YFSETQ. CDR3 nucleotide sequence: TGCGCCAGCAGCCCCGGGACAACCCCCTGGACTGAAGCTTTCTTT. Translating gives CASSPGTTPWTEAFF.

The CDR3 loop is CASSHPTGRVIHYTF. The DNA for the CDR3 is TGCGCCAGCAGCCATCCGACAGGGAGGGTTATTCACTACACCTTC. V and J are TRBV4-1 and TRBJ1-2; 7 nucleotides agree with TRBD1. Trimming at V came to 3 bases and at J to 10 bases, leaving 14 bases not matched to a gene. In germline, CDR1 is MGHRA, CDR2 YSYEKL. The CDR3 covers 15 residues.

The rearrangement joins TRBV2 to TRBJ2-5; the D is unclear. V lost 4 bases and J lost 5, with 8 bases in between. The CDR3 covers 12 residues. Germline CDR1 is SNHLY and CDR2 is FYNNEI. This chain's CDR3 is CASSGTRETQYF. The CDR3 DNA is TGTGCCAGCAGTGGGACGCGGGAGACCCAGTACTTC.

In this sample, this clone turned up once. V and J are TRBV10-1 and TRBJ2-3, with unresolved D. The germline V and J ends were trimmed by 3 bases and 2 bases, with 6 bases remaining between them. CDR1 is WNHNN, CDR2 SYGVQD, per germline (reference sequence). This CDR3 has 13 residues. CDR3 in amino acids: CASSEADTDTQYF. The CDR3 bases are TGCGCCAGCAGTGAAGCCGACACAGATACGCAGTATTTT.

The chain is built from TRBV5-4 and TRBJ2-5; D tentatively fits TRBD1 or TRBD2 (5 bases each). Trimming took 4 bases from V and 2 from J, leaving 12 bases between them. The CDR3 sequence is 14 residues long. From germline, CDR1 is SGHNT and CDR2 YYREEE (reference sequence). This CDR3 is CASSGTVGQETQYF. The CDR3 DNA follows: TGTGCCAGCAGCGGGACGGTTGGACAAGAGACCCAGTACTTC.

This chain joins TRBV5-1 and TRBJ2-2; D is undetermined. Trimming shortened V by 0 bases and J by 0 bases, and 9 bases separated the two germline ends. The CDR3 is 16 amino acids. Germline-derived CDR1 and CDR2 are SGHRS and YFSETQ. As DNA, the CDR3 is TGCGCCAGCAGCTTGGAAACAATCTCGAACACCGGGGAGCTGTTTTTT. Protein product: CASSLETISNTGELFF. Together with reference TRBV5-1 and TRBJ2-2, the CDR3 gives the full variable domain: KAGVTQTPRYLIKTRGQQVTLSCSPISGHRSVSWYQQTPGQGLQFLFEYFSETQRNKGNFPGRFSGRQFSNSRSEMNVSTLELGDSALYLCASSLETISNTGELFFGEGSRLTVL.

The V and J genes are TRBV30 and TRBJ1-1; possibly TRBD1 for D (5 bases). There are 11 residues in the CDR3. Germline V CDR1 and CDR2: GTSNPN, SVGIG (reference sequence). Trimming stripped 2 bases from V and 12 bases from J, with 13 bases between. The DNA of the CDR3 is TGTGCCTGGAGTTCCCCCAGGGTTACTTTCTTT. It translates to CAWSSPRVTFF.

The chain carries TRBV6-8 and TRBJ2-2; 9 nucleotides agree with TRBD2. Trimming took 2 bases from V and 6 from J; bases not matched to a gene: 10. CDR1 and CDR2 from the germline V gene are MNHGY and SAAAGT. This CDR3 has 17 residues. The CDR3 nucleotides are TGTGCCAGCAGTTACCGGGTAGCGGGAGTAATAGCCGGGGAGCTGTTTTTT. Translated, it gives CASSYRVAGVIAGELFF.

The chain recombines TRBV25-1 with TRBJ2-3; the match to TRBD1 covers 7 bases. Germline V gene sequence: CDR1 MGHDK, CDR2 SYGVNS. Trimming at V came to 5 bases and at J to 4 bases, leaving 6 bases not matched to a gene. The CDR3 spans 14 residues. The CDR3 loop reads CASSSRQGPDTQYF. The DNA of the CDR3 is TGTGCCAGCAGTTCCAGACAGGGCCCAGATACGCAGTATTTT.

This clone was seen a handful of times. V is TRBV5-1 and J is TRBJ1-3; maybe TRBD1 (5 bases). Germline assignment: CDR1 SGHRS and CDR2 YFSETQ. This CDR3 has 15 residues. Trimming shortened V by 0 bases and J by 0 bases, and 7 bases separated the two germline ends. The CDR3 DNA reads as TGCGCCAGCAGCTTGGGGGGCGCCTCTGGAAACACCATATATTTT. This gives the protein CASSLGGASGNTIYF.

This clone was detected only once. The chain carries TRBV6-1 and TRBJ1-5; no clear D. Germline V lookup: CDR1 MNHNS, CDR2 SASEGT. The V end lost 3 bases, the J end lost 0 bases, and 6 bases lay between the germline ends. This CDR3 is 14 amino acids long. DNA of the CDR3: TGTGCCAGCAGTGACGGCTATAGCAATCAGCCCCAGCATTTT. Protein sequence: CASSDGYSNQPQHF.

The chain is built from TRBV11-2 and TRBJ2-3; perhaps TRBD2 as D (6 bases). The CDR3 loop spans 17 amino acids. The germline gives CDR1 SGHAT, CDR2 FQNNGV. V was shortened by 5 bases and J by 2 bases, with 20 bases between the two germline ends. CDR3 amino acids: CASSVGRLGRITDTQYF. The CDR3 bases are TGTGCCAGCAGCGTCGGACGACTAGGTCGGATCACAGATACGCAGTATTTT.

The rearrangement uses TRBV6-1 and TRBJ2-3; 13 bases map to TRBD2. The V segment lost 6 bases and the J segment 5 bases; nucleotides outside the gene matches: 5. The length of the CDR3 is 15 residues. From germline, CDR1 is MNHNS and CDR2 SASEGT. This CDR3 is CASRTSGGAGDTQYF. The CDR3 coding sequence is TGTGCCAGCAGAACTAGCGGGGGGGCAGGAGATACGCAGTATTTT.

The V call is TRBV19, the J call TRBJ1-2; 7 positions match TRBD1. V lost 5 bases, J lost 5 bases, and 5 bases stayed unmatched. Germline-derived CDR1 and CDR2 are LNHDA and SQIVND (reference sequence). The CDR3 is 13 residues long. CDR3 loop: CASSPDRTYGYTF. In DNA form, the CDR3 reads TGTGCCAGTAGTCCGGACAGGACGTATGGCTACACCTTC.

The CDR3 spells CASSWDRTTTGELFF. In DNA form, the CDR3 reads TGCGCCAGCAGCTGGGACAGGACCACCACCGGGGAGCTGTTTTTT. J is TRBJ2-2 and V is TRBV5-1, with 8 bases fitting TRBD1. Germline lookup yields CDR1 SGHRS and CDR2 YFSETQ. The CDR3 totals 15 residues. J was trimmed by 4 bases and V by 3 bases; bases with no gene match: 5.

The chain employs TRBV6-4 and TRBJ2-3; D is unresolved. The V end lost 3 bases, the J end lost 2 bases, and 9 bases lay between the germline ends. The CDR3 extends over 14 amino acids. The germline V gene has CDR1 MRHNA and CDR2 SNTAGT. The CDR3 loop reads CASSETQTTDTQYF. CDR3 DNA: TGTGCCAGCAGTGAAACCCAGACCACAGATACGCAGTATTTT.

The rearrangement links TRBV7-3 to TRBJ2-3; 7 nucleotides agree with TRBD2. CDR3 length: 15 residues. In germline, CDR1 is SGHTA, CDR2 FQGTGA. V trimming: 5 bases; J trimming: 4 bases; junction bases outside the gene matches: 9. CDR3 protein: CASSQGALASDTQYF. The CDR3 DNA sequence: TGTGCCAGCAGCCAAGGGGCACTAGCGTCAGATACGCAGTATTTT.

The rearrangement joins TRBV12-5 to TRBJ1-2; no firm D call. Germline CDR1 is LGHNT and CDR2 is FRNRAP. Trimming removed 1 base from V and 6 bases from J, with 9 bases in between. The CDR3 is 13 residues long. The CDR3 DNA is TGTGCTAGTGGTTTGGAAAGTGGGAATGGCTACACCTTC. The encoded protein is CASGLESGNGYTF.

The gene calls are TRBV10-3 and TRBJ1-1; no reliable D call. The CDR3 spans 13 residues. CDR1 is ENHRY, CDR2 SYGVKD, per germline. The germline V and J ends were trimmed by 3 bases and 4 bases, with 9 bases remaining between them. CDR3 residues: CAISERDITEAFF. As DNA, the CDR3 is TGTGCCATCAGTGAAAGGGATATCACTGAAGCTTTCTTT.

V is TRBV4-1 and J is TRBJ2-1, with D possibly called TRBD1 or TRBD2 (7 bases each). This CDR3 spans 18 amino acids. Looked up from germline, CDR1 is MGHRA and CDR2 is YSYEKL. V dropped 4 bases and J dropped 4 bases, with 23 bases sitting between them. In DNA form, the CDR3 reads TGCGCCAGCAGCCCAGGGGGACTAAAACCCGAGGGTTACAATGAGCAGTTCTTC. Translating it yields CASSPGGLKPEGYNEQFF.

The CDR3 DNA is TGTGCCAGCAGATTCGGAAAACGGGCCTCTGGGGCCAACGTCCTGACTTTC. Residues: CASRFGKRASGANVLTF. J is TRBJ2-6 and V is TRBV6-7, with unresolved D. TRBV6-7 is an open reading frame, and its role is uncertain. V lost 6 bases and J lost 0, with 15 bases in between. The CDR3 is made up of 17 amino acids.

DNA of the CDR3: TGCGCCAGCAGCTTGACTAGCGGGGGAGTGGGCACAGATACGCAGTATTTT. Translation gives CASSLTSGGVGTDTQYF. The V call is TRBV5-1, the J call TRBJ2-3, with 11 bases aligning to TRBD2. The CDR3 spans 17 residues. Germline V lookup: CDR1 SGHRS, CDR2 YFSETQ. The V and J ends lost 1 base and 1 base, in that order; junction bases with no gene match: 5.

This sequence joins TRBV11-2 and TRBJ1-6, with 7 bases lining up with TRBD1. The CDR3 covers 15 residues. Germline V lookup: CDR1 SGHAT, CDR2 FQNNGV. V gave up 3 bases and J gave up 4 bases; unmatched junction bases: 3. The CDR3 region is CASSLRQGYNSPLHF. The CDR3 nucleotides are TGTGCCAGCAGCTTGCGACAGGGTTATAATTCACCCCTCCACTTT.

The chain has TRBV2 and TRBJ2-1; TRBD2 matches 12 bases. CDR1 and CDR2 from the germline V gene are SNHLY and FYNNEI. The CDR3 is 15 amino acids. With 7 bases clipped from V and 5 bases from J, the junction kept 6 bases outside the gene matches. CDR3 DNA sequence: TGTGCCAGCACTAGACTAGCGGGGGTTGACAATGAGCAGTTCTTC. It codes for CASTRLAGVDNEQFF.

The chain is built from TRBV5-6 and TRBJ2-1, with D possibly TRBD2 on 5 matching bases. Germline loops: CDR1 SGHDT, CDR2 YYEEEE. Trimming cost V 1 base and J 3 bases, with 11 bases left between them. The CDR3 has 15 residues. CDR3: CASSLSPADYNEQFF. As DNA, the CDR3 is TGTGCCAGCAGCTTGTCCCCAGCGGACTACAATGAGCAGTTCTTC.

The V gene is TRBV10-3, the J gene TRBJ2-7; TRBD2 matches 11 bases. This CDR3 spans 16 amino acids. V shed 6 bases, J shed 3 bases, and the junction held 10 bases outside the gene matches. Germline values: CDR1 ENHRY, CDR2 SYGVKD. The CDR3 protein is CAISSPGLADYYEQYF. The DNA for the CDR3 is TGTGCCATCAGCTCGCCGGGACTAGCGGATTACTACGAGCAGTACTTC.